Below, 18 T cell receptor beta chains from the same sample are listed, as sequenced in a study of T-cell reconstitution after alpha-beta-depleted transplantation in children. Preparing the TCRbeta library involved the use of unique molecular identifiers. TCRdb re-called the PCR reads with MiXCR, one entry per CDR3 protein. The sample includes some 180,000 distinct CDR3 sequences, under 8.5% of them seen just once. Material: PBMCs, obtained before TCRalphabeta/CD19-depleted stem cell transplant. These receptors all stem from a boy aged 2 to 10 with acute lymphoblastic leukemia, due to receive a stem cell transplant.

This clonotype was recorded a few times. The V call is TRBV28, the J call TRBJ1-5; a possible D gene is TRBD1 (5 bases). CDR3 length: 18 amino acids. The germline V gene encodes CDR1 MDHEN and CDR2 SYDVKM. The germline V and J ends were trimmed by 6 bases and 2 bases, with 23 bases remaining between them. CDR3 region: CASRSVRAYEGGNQPQHF. CDR3 bases: TGTGCCAGCAGATCCGTTCGAGCTTATGAAGGGGGCAATCAGCCCCAGCATTTT.

This clonotype appeared many times. V is TRBV10-1 and J is TRBJ2-2, with 8 bases lining up with TRBD1. Trimming took 2 bases from V and 3 from J; bases not matched to a gene: 2. This CDR3 region has 15 residues. Germline lookup yields CDR1 WNHNN and CDR2 SYGVQD (reference sequence). DNA of the CDR3: TGCGCCAGCAGTGAGACAGGGGGTGACACCGGGGAGCTGTTTTTT. Amino acid sequence: CASSETGGDTGELFF.

This clonotype appeared many times. The V and J genes are TRBV20-1 and TRBJ2-1; TRBD2 is a possible D gene (6 bases). The CDR3 is 15 residues long. Germline CDR1 DFQATT, CDR2 SNEGSKA (reference sequence). V lost 0 bases, J lost 7 bases, and 16 bases lay in between. The CDR3 nucleotides are TGCAGTGCTAGAGACCCCCTAACTAGCTTAAATGAGCAGTTCTTC. It codes for CSARDPLTSLNEQFF.

The rearrangement joins TRBV11-3 to TRBJ2-7, with 9 bases lining up with TRBD2. CDR3 length: 14 residues. Trimming cost V 5 bases and J 1 base; bases outside gene matches: 3. Germline CDR1 is SGHNT and CDR2 is YENEEA. CDR3 coding DNA: TGTGCCAGCAGCAAAGCGGGAGGATCCTACGAGCAGTACTTC. Translating it yields CASSKAGGSYEQYF.

V is TRBV5-1 and J is TRBJ1-1, with 10 bases that match TRBD1. Germline CDR1 reads SGHRS; CDR2 reads YFSETQ. V was pared by 1 base and J by 2 bases, with 2 bases of the junction left unmatched. The CDR3 is 15 amino acids. The CDR3 DNA sequence: TGCGCCAGCAGCTTGAAGACAGGGGGCAACACTGAAGCTTTCTTT. Amino acid sequence: CASSLKTGGNTEAFF.

A note on this clonotype: Since a much larger clone is just one base distant, this may be a read error. The chain has TRBV28 and TRBJ2-5; TRBD2 agrees at 8 bases. The V gene's germline CDR1 is MDHEN and CDR2 SYDVKM. The CDR3 sequence is 16 residues long. V lost 5 bases and J lost 4; bases outside the gene matches: 12. The CDR3 nucleotides read TGTGCCAGCAGTCTCTCGGGACTAGTGGGACCAGAGACCCAGTACTTC. It codes for CASSLSGLVGPETQYF.

This clonotype has at least ten counts. V usage is TRBV5-1 and J usage is TRBJ2-5; D gene unclear. Germline CDR1 and CDR2: SGHRS and YFSETQ. V lost 0 bases and J lost 5, with 14 bases in between. This CDR3 is 15 amino acids long. CDR3 amino acids: CASSLGNLPRETQYF. As DNA, the CDR3 is TGCGCCAGCAGCTTGGGAAATTTGCCACGGGAGACCCAGTACTTC.

This clonotype showed up many times. J is TRBJ2-7 and V is TRBV28, with D hard to call. Trimming removed 5 bases from V and 3 bases from J, with 14 bases in between. The V gene's germline CDR1 is MDHEN and CDR2 SYDVKM. The length of the CDR3 is 14 residues. The CDR3 loop is CASSLAEFDYEQYF. CDR3 DNA sequence: TGTGCCAGCAGTCTGGCGGAATTTGACTACGAGCAGTACTTC. The complete variable domain, with remaining parts taken from reference TRBV28 and TRBJ2-7, reads DVKVTQSSRYLVKRTGEKVFLECVQDMDHENMFWYRQDPGLGLRLIYFSYDVKMKEKGDIPEGYSVSREKKERFSLILESASTNQTSMYLCASSLAEFDYEQYFGPGTRLTVT.

This sequence joins TRBV27 and TRBJ2-4; D is unresolved. Trimming cost V 7 bases and J 0 bases, with 10 bases left between them. CDR3 length: 14 residues. Per the germline V gene, CDR1 is MNHEY and CDR2 is SMNVEV (reference sequence). The CDR3 DNA follows: TGTGCCAGCAAGTCTGAATTAGCCAAAAACATTCAGTACTTC. Translated, it gives CASKSELAKNIQYF.

The V and J genes are TRBV27 and TRBJ1-1, with D tentatively TRBD1 (6 bases). The germline V gene encodes CDR1 MNHEY and CDR2 SMNVEV (reference sequence). The CDR3 extends over 14 amino acids. V gave up 7 bases and J gave up 1 base, with 13 bases separating them. CDR3 bases: TGTGCCAGCACTATCGGGGGGCCGAACACTGAAGCTTTCTTT. It codes for CASTIGGPNTEAFF.

This clonotype was detected a few times. The V gene is TRBV28, the J gene TRBJ1-2, with unresolved D. Germline V gene lookup returns CDR1 MDHEN and CDR2 SYDVKM. The CDR3 has 13 amino acids. The ends were cut back, 5 bases at V and 4 bases at J, with 11 bases in the middle. The CDR3 here is CASSANRAYGYTF. As DNA, the CDR3 is TGTGCCAGCAGTGCTAACCGGGCCTATGGCTACACCTTC.

This clonotype was counted at least ten times. The chain is built from TRBV6-1 and TRBJ2-6; the D call may be TRBD1 or TRBD2 (6 bases each). Germline V lookup: CDR1 MNHNS, CDR2 SASEGT. The CDR3 has 16 amino acids. Trimming shortened V by 5 bases and J by 2 bases, and 13 bases separated the two germline ends. CDR3 loop: CASSRQAGPGANVLTF. Here the CDR3 DNA reads TGTGCCAGCAGTCGACAGGCGGGGCCTGGGGCCAACGTCCTGACTTTC.

This clonotype was recorded at least ten times. This chain joins TRBV7-6 and TRBJ2-3; D ambiguous. V lost 5 bases to trimming and J lost 1 base, with 16 bases between them. Looked up from germline, CDR1 is SGHVS and CDR2 is FNYEAQ. The CDR3 totals 16 residues. The CDR3 DNA follows: TGTGCCAGCAGCCCGCGTCTGGGTTATGGCACAGATACGCAGTATTTT. The encoded protein is CASSPRLGYGTDTQYF. Complete variable domain (other parts from reference TRBV7-6 and TRBJ2-3): GAGVSQSPRYKVTKRGQDVALRCDPISGHVSLYWYRQALGQGPEFLTYFNYEAQQDKSGLPNDRFSAERPEGSISTLTIQRTEQRDSAMYRCASSPRLGYGTDTQYFGPGTRLTVL.

This clonotype occurred many times. The J gene is TRBJ2-5, the V gene TRBV29-1; possible D gene TRBD2, 5 bases. The CDR3 covers 13 residues. Between the trimmed V and J ends, which lost 4 bases and 0 bases, there was a span of 9 bases. Germline loops: CDR1 SQVTM, CDR2 ANQGSEA. As DNA, the CDR3 is TGCAGCGTTGCGGGGAGTGACCAAGAGACCCAGTACTTC. Protein sequence: CSVAGSDQETQYF.

This sequence joins TRBV7-2 and TRBJ2-3; D may correspond to TRBD1 or TRBD2 (5 bases each). Trimming took 2 bases from V and 5 from J, leaving 14 bases between them. This CDR3 spans 15 amino acids. CDR1 and CDR2 from the germline V gene are SGHTA and FQGNSA. CDR3 bases: TGTGCCAGCAGCTTATTTGGGACGGATTTAGATACGCAGTATTTT. Protein: CASSLFGTDLDTQYF.

In this sample, this clonotype turned up a few times. The V and J genes are TRBV29-1 and TRBJ1-2, with D uncertain. The CDR3 spans 12 residues. Germline lookup yields CDR1 SQVTM and CDR2 ANQGSEA. Trimming left V 6 bases short and J 3 bases short, with 11 bases between. The DNA of the CDR3 is TGCAGCGTAACAACATCGTACTATGGCTACACCTTC. Amino acids: CSVTTSYYGYTF.

This clonotype turned up a few times. The gene calls are TRBV6-2 or TRBV6-3 and TRBJ2-1; D may be TRBD1 (6 bases). Germline CDR1 is MNHEY and CDR2 is SVGEGT. This CDR3 spans 18 amino acids. V was cut by 5 bases and J by 6 bases, with 26 bases left in between. This chain's CDR3 is CASSPIAGAGTTANEQFF. Written as DNA, the CDR3 is TGTGCCAGCAGTCCAATCGCAGGAGCCGGGACAACAGCCAATGAGCAGTTCTTC.

Ten or more counts support this clonotype. The chain uses TRBV15 and TRBJ2-7; D gene ambiguous. Trimming cost V 1 base and J 6 bases, with 13 bases left between them. This CDR3 has 14 amino acids. Germline V CDR1 and CDR2: LNHNV, YYDKDF (reference sequence). In DNA, the CDR3 is TGTGCCACCAGCAGAGCTGATTTAGGGCGCGAGCAGTACTTC. This encodes CATSRADLGREQYF. The whole variable domain, remainder taken from reference TRBV15 and TRBJ2-7, is DAMVIQNPRYQVTQFGKPVTLSCSQTLNHNVMYWYQQKSSQAPKLLFHYYDKDFNNEADTPDNFQSRRPNTSFCFLDIRSPGLGDTAMYLCATSRADLGREQYFGPGTRLTVT.